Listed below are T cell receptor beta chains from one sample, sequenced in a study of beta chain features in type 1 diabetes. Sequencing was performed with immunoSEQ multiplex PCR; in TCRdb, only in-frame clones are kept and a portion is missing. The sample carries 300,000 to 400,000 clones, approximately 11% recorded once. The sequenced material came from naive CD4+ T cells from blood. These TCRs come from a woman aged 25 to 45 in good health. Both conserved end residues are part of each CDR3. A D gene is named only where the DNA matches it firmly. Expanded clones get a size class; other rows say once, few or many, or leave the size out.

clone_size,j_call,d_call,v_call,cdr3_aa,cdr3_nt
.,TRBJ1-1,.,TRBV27,CASSLLWNTEAFF,TGTGCCAGCAGTTTATTATGGAACACTGAAGCTTTCTTT
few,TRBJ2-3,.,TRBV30,CAGEAGWNADTQYF,TGTGCCGGGGAGGCGGGGTGGAACGCAGATACGCAGTATTTT
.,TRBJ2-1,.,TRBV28,CASSLQGDSYNEQFF,TGTGCCAGCAGTCTACAGGGAGACTCCTACAATGAGCAGTTCTTC
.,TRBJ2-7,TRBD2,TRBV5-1,CASSLALAGGSYEQYF,TGCGCCAGCAGCTTGGCTCTAGCGGGAGGGTCCTACGAGCAGTACTTC
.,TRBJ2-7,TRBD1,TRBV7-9,CASSYPGQGAYEQYF,TGTGCCAGCAGCTACCCGGGACAGGGGGCCTACGAGCAGTACTTC
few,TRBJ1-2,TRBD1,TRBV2,CASIGQVSYGYTF,TGTGCCAGCATCGGACAGGTCAGCTATGGCTACACCTTC
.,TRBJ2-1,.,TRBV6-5,CASKLVNEQFF,TGTGCCAGCAAACTCGTCAATGAGCAGTTCTTC
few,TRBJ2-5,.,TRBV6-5,CASSYSGRLVGETQYF,TGTGCCAGCAGTTACTCTGGGAGGTTGGTGGGAGAGACCCAGTACTTC
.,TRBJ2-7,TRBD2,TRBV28,CASSLMGLAGASNYEQYF,TGTGCCAGCAGTTTAATGGGACTAGCGGGAGCATCGAACTACGAGCAGTACTTC
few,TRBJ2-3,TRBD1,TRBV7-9,CASSLKGQGSTDTQYF,TGTGCCAGCAGCTTAAAGGGACAGGGGAGCACAGATACGCAGTATTTT
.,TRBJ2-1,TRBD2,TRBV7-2,CASSVQLAGGNNEQFF,TGTGCCAGCAGCGTACAACTAGCGGGAGGGAACAATGAGCAGTTCTTC
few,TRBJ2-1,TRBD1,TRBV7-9,CASSDRQGGSYNEQFF,TGTGCCAGCAGCGACCGACAGGGGGGCTCCTACAATGAGCAGTTCTTC
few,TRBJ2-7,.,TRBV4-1,CASSRMLAGTSSYEQYF,TGCGCCAGCAGCCGGATGTTGGCGGGCACGAGCTCCTACGAGCAGTACTTC
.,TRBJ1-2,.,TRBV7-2,CASRPTIEHGYTF,TGTGCCAGCAGGCCGACAATAGAACATGGCTACACCTTC
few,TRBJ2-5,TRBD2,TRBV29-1,CSVELLAGTQYF,TGCAGCGTTGAGTTACTAGCGGGGACCCAGTACTTC
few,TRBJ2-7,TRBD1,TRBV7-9,CASSSQGQGLIAYEQYF,TGTGCCAGCAGCTCACAGGGACAGGGCCTCATAGCCTACGAGCAGTACTTC
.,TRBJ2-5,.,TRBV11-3,CASSQGAEGAQETQYF,TGTGCCAGCAGCCAGGGTGCGGAGGGGGCGCAAGAGACCCAGTACTTC
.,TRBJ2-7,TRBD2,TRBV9,CASSVEGASGAYEQYF,TGTGCCAGCAGCGTAGAAGGGGCTAGCGGGGCCTACGAGCAGTACTTC
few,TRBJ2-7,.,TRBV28,CASTTPGYEQYF,TGTGCCAGCACTACTCCGGGCTACGAGCAGTACTTC